The present T cell receptor (beta chain) was sequenced within a study of cytomegalovirus exposure and HLA in healthy donors. The PCR had 60 Vbeta and 13 Jbeta primers. TCRdb's table, derived via immunoSEQ multiplex PCR, lists solely in-frame clones and lacks some. The table lists about 140,000 clones, 75% to 90% of them singletons. The CDR3 has 14 amino acids. The V segment lost 4 bases and the J segment 1 base; nucleotides outside the gene matches: 1. Germline lookup yields CDR1 MGHDK and CDR2 SYGVNS. The sample consisted of PBMCs. The receptor was derived from a woman aged 25 to 39 in good health and CMV-seronegative. V usage is TRBV25-1 and J usage is TRBJ1-1; TRBD1 matches at 9 bases. CDR3 loop: CASSGQGENTEAFF. DNA of the CDR3: TGTGCCAGCAGTGGACAGGGGGAGAACACTGAAGCTTTCTTT.